A single sample gave rise to the 9 T cell receptor beta chains below, sequenced in a study of shared T cell receptors in the human thymus. Assay used: immunoSEQ multiplex PCR; TCRdb lists only in-frame clones, some missing. The table includes 500,000 to 850,000 clones, around 87% detected once. These data were also reused for a study on human thymus T cells.

Input material: thymocytes. The receptors here all came from a boy in the first two years of life with a congenital heart defect.

The V call is TRBV28, the J call TRBJ1-5, with D hard to call. V lost 4 bases, J lost 2 bases, and 9 bases lay in between. This CDR3 is built from 14 residues. Germline CDR1 is MDHEN and CDR2 is SYDVKM. CDR3 in amino acids: CASSSVGGNQPQHF. For the CDR3, the DNA is TGTGCCAGCAGTTCCGTCGGGGGCAATCAGCCCCAGCATTTT.

This rearrangement joins TRBV25-1 to TRBJ2-3; 7 bases align to TRBD1. The germline V gene encodes CDR1 MGHDK and CDR2 SYGVNS. Losses at the gene ends were 2 bases for V and 2 bases for J; bases not matched to a gene: 7. The CDR3 loop spans 16 amino acids. The CDR3 nucleotides read TGTGCCAGCAGTGAAGCCGGGGACAGCTCCACAGATACGCAGTATTTT. It encodes CASSEAGDSSTDTQYF.

This sequence joins TRBV25-1 and TRBJ2-4, with TRBD2 matching 8 bases. V shed 4 bases, J shed 8 bases, and the junction held 7 bases outside the gene matches. CDR1 is MGHDK, CDR2 SYGVNS, per germline. The CDR3 extends over 14 amino acids. The CDR3 sequence is CASSATGGGDIQYF. The CDR3 DNA is TGTGCCAGCAGTGCCACGGGAGGGGGGGACATTCAGTACTTC.

The J gene is TRBJ2-7, the V gene TRBV28, with unresolved D. From germline, CDR1 is MDHEN and CDR2 SYDVKM. The CDR3 spans 15 residues. V lost 5 bases and J lost 4, with 18 bases in between. The DNA of the CDR3 is TGTGCCAGCAGTCCCCTTGACTCCCTTCGGTACGAGCAGTACTTC. Its protein product is CASSPLDSLRYEQYF. The full variable domain, with the rest looked up from reference TRBV28 and TRBJ2-7, is DVKVTQSSRYLVKRTGEKVFLECVQDMDHENMFWYRQDPGLGLRLIYFSYDVKMKEKGDIPEGYSVSREKKERFSLILESASTNQTSMYLCASSPLDSLRYEQYFGPGTRLTVT.

This chain links TRBV13 with TRBJ1-4, with 8 bases that match TRBD1. V gave up 4 bases and J gave up 0 bases; unmatched junction bases: 7. Germline V gives CDR1 PRHDT, CDR2 FYEKMQ (reference sequence). This CDR3 comprises 17 residues. The CDR3 loop is CASSCRQGTTTNEKLFF. The CDR3 DNA sequence: TGTGCCAGCAGCTGCCGACAGGGGACCACAACTAATGAAAAACTGTTTTTT.

J is TRBJ1-6 and V is TRBV28; 11 bases fit TRBD1. This CDR3 region has 12 residues. V shed 6 bases and J 11 bases; nucleotides not matched to a gene: 0. In germline, CDR1 is MDHEN, CDR2 SYDVKM. In DNA form, the CDR3 reads TGTGCCAGCAGGGACAGGGGGCCACCCCTCCACTTT. Amino acid sequence: CASRDRGPPLHF.

This clone has just a few counts. The rearrangement joins TRBV4-3 to TRBJ2-5; possibly TRBD2 for D (5 bases). The germline V gene encodes CDR1 LGHNA and CDR2 YSLEER. V was trimmed by 0 bases and J by 0 bases, leaving 8 bases between them. The CDR3 is made up of 15 amino acids. The CDR3 sequence: CASSQDSGNQETQYF. In DNA form, the CDR3 reads TGCGCCAGCAGCCAAGATTCCGGGAACCAAGAGACCCAGTACTTC.

V usage is TRBV7-8 and J usage is TRBJ2-7, with TRBD1 matching over 9 bases. CDR3 length equals 17 residues. CDR1 and CDR2 from the germline V gene are SGHVS and FQNEAQ. Unmatched junction bases numbered 17, after V lost 9 bases and J lost 2 bases. CDR3 residues: CASWGRDRVGKTYEQYF. CDR3 sequence (DNA): TGTGCCAGTTGGGGTCGGGACAGGGTGGGGAAGACCTACGAGCAGTACTTC.

J is TRBJ2-5 and V is TRBV4-1; 7 nucleotides match TRBD2. From germline, CDR1 is MGHRA and CDR2 YSYEKL. The V segment lost 4 bases and the J segment 2 bases; nucleotides outside the gene matches: 10. The CDR3 runs 16 residues. CDR3 nucleotide sequence: TGCGCCAGCAGCCCCTCTCCCCGGGAGGCACAAGAGACCCAGTACTTC. Translation gives CASSPSPREAQETQYF.